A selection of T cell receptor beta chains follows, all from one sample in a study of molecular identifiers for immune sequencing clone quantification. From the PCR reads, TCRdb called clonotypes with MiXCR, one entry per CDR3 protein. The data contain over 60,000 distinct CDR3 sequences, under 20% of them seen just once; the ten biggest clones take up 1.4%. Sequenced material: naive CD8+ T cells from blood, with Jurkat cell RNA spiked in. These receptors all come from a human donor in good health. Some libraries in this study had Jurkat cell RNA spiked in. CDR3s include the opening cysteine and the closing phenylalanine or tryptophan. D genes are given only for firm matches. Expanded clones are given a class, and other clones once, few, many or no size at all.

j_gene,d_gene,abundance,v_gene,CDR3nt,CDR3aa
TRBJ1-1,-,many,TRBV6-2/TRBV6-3,TGTGCCAGCAGTTACCCCACTGAAGCTTTCTTT,CASSYPTEAFF
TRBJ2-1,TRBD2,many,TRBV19,TGTGCCAGTAGTCTCCTAGCGGGGCCCAATGAGCAGTTCTTC,CASSLLAGPNEQFF
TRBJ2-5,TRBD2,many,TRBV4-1,TGCGCCAGCAGCTACCAAGACCCCGGAGCGGGAGCTCAAGAGACCCAGTACTTC,CASSYQDPGAGAQETQYF
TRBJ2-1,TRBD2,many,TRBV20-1,TGCAGTGCAAACTCGGCTAGCGGGAACTACAATGAGCAGTTCTTC,CSANSASGNYNEQFF
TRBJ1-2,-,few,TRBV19,TGTGCCAGTAGGTCCGGGGTCAGCTACCTCCTATCTAACTATGGCTACACCTTC,CASRSGVSYLLSNYGYTF
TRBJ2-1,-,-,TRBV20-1,TGCAGTGCTAGATCTCTAGGGGCTCGGGGCCTCGATGAGCAGTTCTTC,CSARSLGARGLDEQFF
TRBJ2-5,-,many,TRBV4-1,TGCGCCAGCAGCGCTCCGGGAGAGGGCCAAGAGACCCAGTACTTC,CASSAPGEGQETQYF
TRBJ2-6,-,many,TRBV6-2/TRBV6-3,TGTGCCAGCAGTTACTCAGGCTTCGAAGTCTTAGCTGGGGCCAACGTCCTGACTTTC,CASSYSGFEVLAGANVLTF
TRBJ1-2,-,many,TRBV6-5,TGTGCCAGCAGTTACTCGAACAGCGGCTATGGCTACACCTTC,CASSYSNSGYGYTF
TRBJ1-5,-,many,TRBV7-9,TGTGCCAGCAGCCCCCCCCACCCCCATCCTGGGCCCCAGCATTTT,CASSPPHPHPGPQHF
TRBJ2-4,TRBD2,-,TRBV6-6,TGTGCCAGCAGTTATATGGCTAGCGGGGTCCTAGCCAAAAACATTCTGTGCTTC,CASSYMASGVLAKNILCF
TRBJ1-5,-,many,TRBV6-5,TGTGCCAGCAGTTACTCGTCACACTCGGCCCAGCATTTT,CASSYSSHSAQHF
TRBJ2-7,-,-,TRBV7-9,TGTGCCAGCAGCTTTATAGGGTACGAGCGGTACTTC,CASSFIGYERYF
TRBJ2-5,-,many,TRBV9,TGTGCCAGCAGCGTAGCCTCCGTAGAAGAGACCCAGTACTTC,CASSVASVEETQYF
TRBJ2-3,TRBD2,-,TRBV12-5,TGTGCTAGTGGTTTGGCCCCACTAGCGGGAGTTTTCCCAGATACGCAGTATTTT,CASGLAPLAGVFPDTQYF
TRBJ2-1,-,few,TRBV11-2,TGTGCCAGCAGCTTTCTGGCGGTCCAGAGGAATGAGCAGTTCTTC,CASSFLAVQRNEQFF
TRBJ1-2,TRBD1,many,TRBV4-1,TGCGCCAGCAGCCAAGTGGGACAGGGGGATGGAGGCTACACCTTC,CASSQVGQGDGGYTF
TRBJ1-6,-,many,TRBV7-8,TGTGCCAGCAGCTTAGCCGGGCAGAGTTATAATTCACCCCTCCACTTT,CASSLAGQSYNSPLHF
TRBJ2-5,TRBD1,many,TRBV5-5,TGTGCCAGCAGGACCGGGACAGAAGAGACCCAGTACTTC,CASRTGTEETQYF
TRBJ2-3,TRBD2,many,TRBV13,TGTGCCAGCAGCCCCCGGACTAGCGGGAGTAGAACTAGCACAGATACGCAGTATTTT,CASSPRTSGSRTSTDTQYF
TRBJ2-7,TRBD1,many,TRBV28,TGTGCCAGCAGGCCCATACGGGACAGCCCTTTGAGCTCCTACGAGCAGTACTTC,CASRPIRDSPLSSYEQYF
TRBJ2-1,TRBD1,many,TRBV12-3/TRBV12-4,TGTGCCAGCAGTTTGGGACAGGGGGTCTATGAGCAGTTCTTC,CASSLGQGVYEQFF
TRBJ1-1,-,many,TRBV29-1,TGCAGCGTTGAAGGGACAGCCACGGACACTGAAGCTTTCTTT,CSVEGTATDTEAFF
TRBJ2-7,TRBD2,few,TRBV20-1,TGCAGTGCTAGACTACTAGCGGGAGGTCTTGAGCAGTACTTC,CSARLLAGGLEQYF
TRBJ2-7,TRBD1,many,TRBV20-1,TGCAGTGCTAGACCTCAAGACAGGGGATTTTTGTACGAGCAGTACTTC,CSARPQDRGFLYEQYF
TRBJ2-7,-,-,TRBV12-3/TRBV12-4,TGTGCCAGCGGACCGGACGCCTACGAGCAGTACTTC,CASGPDAYEQYF
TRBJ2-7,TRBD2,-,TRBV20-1,TGCAGTGCTAGAGAACGGACTAGCGGGAGGTCCTACTCCTACGAGCAGTACTTC,CSARERTSGRSYSYEQYF
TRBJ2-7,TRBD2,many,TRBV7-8,TGTGCCAGCAGCCCAGGAGGACTAGCGGGTTCAGTGCAGTACTTC,CASSPGGLAGSVQYF
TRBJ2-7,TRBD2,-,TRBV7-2,TGTGCCAGCAGCTTCATACGGCGGGGGGCCGCTCACGAGCAGTACTTC,CASSFIRRGAAHEQYF
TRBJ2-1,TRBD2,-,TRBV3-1,TGTGCCAGCAGCCAAGAAGGTTGGACTAGCGTATACAATGAGCAGTTCTTC,CASSQEGWTSVYNEQFF
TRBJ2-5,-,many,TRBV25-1,TGTGCCAGCCGGTATGGGTCCGGGGGCCCGAAGACCCAGTACTTC,CASRYGSGGPKTQYF
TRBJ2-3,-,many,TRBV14,TGTGCCAGCAGCCAAGATTATCGCGGGATTAGCACAGATACGCAGTATTTT,CASSQDYRGISTDTQYF